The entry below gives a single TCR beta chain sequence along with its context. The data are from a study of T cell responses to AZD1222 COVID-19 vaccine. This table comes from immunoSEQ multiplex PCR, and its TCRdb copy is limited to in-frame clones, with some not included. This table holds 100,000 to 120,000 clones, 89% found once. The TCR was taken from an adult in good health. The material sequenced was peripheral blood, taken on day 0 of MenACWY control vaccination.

The CDR3 DNA reads TGCGCCAGCAGCTTGGTTGTGGGTTCTGGAAACACCATATATTTT. Its translation is CASSLVVGSGNTIYF. The gene calls are TRBV5-1 and TRBJ1-3; no firm D call. Germline V gives CDR1 SGHRS, CDR2 YFSETQ. The CDR3 runs to 15 residues. V was trimmed by 0 bases and J by 1 base, leaving 8 bases between them.